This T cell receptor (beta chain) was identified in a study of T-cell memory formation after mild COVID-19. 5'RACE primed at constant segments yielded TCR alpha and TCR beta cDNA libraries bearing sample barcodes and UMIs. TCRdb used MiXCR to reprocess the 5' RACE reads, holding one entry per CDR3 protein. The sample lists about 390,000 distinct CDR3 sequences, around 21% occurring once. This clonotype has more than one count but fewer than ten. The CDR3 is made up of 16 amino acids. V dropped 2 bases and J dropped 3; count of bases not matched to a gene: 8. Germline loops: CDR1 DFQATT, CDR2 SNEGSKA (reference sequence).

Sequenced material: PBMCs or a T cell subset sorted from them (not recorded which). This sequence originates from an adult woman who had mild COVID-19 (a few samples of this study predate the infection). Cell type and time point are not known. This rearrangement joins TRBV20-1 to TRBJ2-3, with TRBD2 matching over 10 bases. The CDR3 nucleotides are TGCAGTGCTAGACTAGCGGGAGATCGAGAAACAGATACGCAGTATTTT. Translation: CSARLAGDRETDTQYF.